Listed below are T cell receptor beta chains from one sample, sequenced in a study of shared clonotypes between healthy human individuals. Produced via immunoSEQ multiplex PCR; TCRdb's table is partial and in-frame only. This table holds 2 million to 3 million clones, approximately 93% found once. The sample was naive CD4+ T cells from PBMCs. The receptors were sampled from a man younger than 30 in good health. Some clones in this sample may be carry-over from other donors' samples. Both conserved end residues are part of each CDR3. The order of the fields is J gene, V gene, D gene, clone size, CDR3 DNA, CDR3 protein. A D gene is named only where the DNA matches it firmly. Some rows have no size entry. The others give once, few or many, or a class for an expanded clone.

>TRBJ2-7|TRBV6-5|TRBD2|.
TGTGCCAGCAGTTACTCCCCTAGCGGGTACGAGCAGTACTTC
CASSYSPSGYEQYF
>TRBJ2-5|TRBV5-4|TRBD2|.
TGTGCCAGCAGGAGGGGTAGCGGGAACCTACAAGAGACCCAGTACTTC
CASRRGSGNLQETQYF
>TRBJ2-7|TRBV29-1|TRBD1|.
TGCAGCGTCGCAGGAAGACAGGGGTACTCCTACGAGCAGTACTTC
CSVAGRQGYSYEQYF
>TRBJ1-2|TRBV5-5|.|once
TGTGCCAGCAGCTTGGGGGCAGCCCGCTATGGCTACACCTTC
CASSLGAARYGYTF
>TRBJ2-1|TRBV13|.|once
TGTGCCAGCAGCTTAGGCCGGGGGCAGCGGAACTACAATGAGCAGTTCTTC
CASSLGRGQRNYNEQFF
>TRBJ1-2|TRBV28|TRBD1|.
TGTGCCAGCAGTTTAAAGGGGGCATTTGGCTACACCTTC
CASSLKGAFGYTF
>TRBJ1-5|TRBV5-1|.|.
TGCGCCAGCAGCTTGGGTGGCAGTGGGCAGCCCCAGCATTTT
CASSLGGSGQPQHF
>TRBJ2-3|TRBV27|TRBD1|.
TGTGCCAGCAGTCCCCTACGGGACAGGGTGTCGGATACGCAGTATTTT
CASSPLRDRVSDTQYF
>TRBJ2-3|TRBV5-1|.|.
TGCGCCAGCAGCTTGGGCCTAGAGGTAACAGATACGCAGTATTTT
CASSLGLEVTDTQYF
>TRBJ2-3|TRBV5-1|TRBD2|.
TGCGCCAGCCGCGAACTAGCGGGAGGTTTTGATACGCAGTATTTT
CASRELAGGFDTQYF
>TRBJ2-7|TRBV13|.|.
TGTGCCAGCAGCTTCTCCCGCCTGGGGGAGGCTTCCACATTCCAATACGAGCAGTACTTC
CASSFSRLGEASTFQYEQYF
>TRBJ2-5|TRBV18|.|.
TGTGCCAGCTCCCCGGGGGTGGATGAGACCCAGTACTTC
CASSPGVDETQYF
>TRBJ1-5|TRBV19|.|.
TGTGCCAGTAGTATCTTCTCAGGGAACCAGCCCCAGCATTTT
CASSIFSGNQPQHF
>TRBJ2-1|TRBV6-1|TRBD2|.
TGTGCCAGCAGTCTAGCGGGAGTAAGCTATGAGCAGTTCTTC
CASSLAGVSYEQFF
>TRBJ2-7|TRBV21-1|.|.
TGTGCCAGCAGCCCGCCGGGACACCCCTCCCACGAGCAGTACTTC
CASSPPGHPSHEQYF
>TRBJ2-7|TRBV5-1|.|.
TGCGCCAGCAGCTTGGTGATTCAGGCAGGGGTTAAAGGGGAGCAGTACTTC
CASSLVIQAGVKGEQYF
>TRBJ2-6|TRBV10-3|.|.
TGTGCCATCGGGGGCGCTGGGGCCAACGTCCTGACTTTC
CAIGGAGANVLTF
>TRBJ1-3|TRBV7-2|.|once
TGTGCCAGCAGCTTAGGAGCGGTGGGGGGCTCTGGAAACACCATATATTTT
CASSLGAVGGSGNTIYF
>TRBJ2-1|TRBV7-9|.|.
TGTGCCAGCAGCTTACGACAGTATTACAATGAGCAGTTCTTC
CASSLRQYYNEQFF
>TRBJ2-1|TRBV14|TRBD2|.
TGTGCCAGCAGCCCGCCCGGGACTAGGGGACGTGGTGAGCAGTTCTTC
CASSPPGTRGRGEQFF
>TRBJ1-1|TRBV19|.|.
TGTGCCAGTAGTACAACCGGAGGGGCTTTCACTGAAGCTTTCTTT
CASSTTGGAFTEAFF
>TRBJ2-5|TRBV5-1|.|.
TGCGCCAGCAGCTTGCTCCTAGGCGAGACCCAGTACTTC
CASSLLLGETQYF
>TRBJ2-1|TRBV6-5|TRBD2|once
TGTGCCAGCAGTCAACCGGGAGGCAATGAGCAGTTCTTC
CASSQPGGNEQFF
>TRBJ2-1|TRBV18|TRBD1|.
TGTGCCAGCTCACCCGGACAGGGGTTATACAATGAGCAGTTCTTC
CASSPGQGLYNEQFF
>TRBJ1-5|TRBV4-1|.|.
TGCGCCAGCAGCCATAATCGGGCCAGCAATCAGCCCCAGCATTTT
CASSHNRASNQPQHF
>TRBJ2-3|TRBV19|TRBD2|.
TGTGCCAGTAGTATTGAGGTACTAGCGGGACCAGATACGCAGTATTTT
CASSIEVLAGPDTQYF
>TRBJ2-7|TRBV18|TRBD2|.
TGTGCCAGCTCACATCTAGCGGGTAGTGTCGACGAGCAGTACTTC
CASSHLAGSVDEQYF
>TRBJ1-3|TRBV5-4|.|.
TGTGCCAGCAGCTTCTCTTCAGGGCACTCTGGAAACACCATATATTTT
CASSFSSGHSGNTIYF
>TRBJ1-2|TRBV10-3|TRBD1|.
TGTGCCATCAGTGACAGACAGGGGCGCCTGATATATGGCTACACCTTC
CAISDRQGRLIYGYTF
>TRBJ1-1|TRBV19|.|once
TGTGCCAGTAGTATAGAATATCGGGGTAACACTGAAGCTTTCTTT
CASSIEYRGNTEAFF
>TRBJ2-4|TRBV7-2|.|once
TGTGCCAGCAGCTTCCCAGCGGTCAAAAACATTCAGTACTTC
CASSFPAVKNIQYF
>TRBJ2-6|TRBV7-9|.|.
TGTGCCAGCAGCTCGTCTTTTGGGGGACTCTCTTCTGGGGCCAACGTCCTGACTTTC
CASSSSFGGLSSGANVLTF
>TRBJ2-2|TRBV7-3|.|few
TGTGCCAGCAGCTTAATGGTTGGTGACACCGGGGAGCTGTTTTTT
CASSLMVGDTGELFF
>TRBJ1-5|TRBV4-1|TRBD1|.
TGCGCCAGCAGCCAAGATGGCGGACAGGGGTGGCAGCCCCAGCATTTT
CASSQDGGQGWQPQHF
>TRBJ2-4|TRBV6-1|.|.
TGTGCCAGCACCGCCCGGGTTGGCCGGGAAAACATTCAGTACTTC
CASTARVGRENIQYF
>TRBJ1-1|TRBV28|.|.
TGTGCCAGCAGTTTACTTGTAGTTTCAGGGAGGGCCACTGAAGCTTTCTTT
CASSLLVVSGRATEAFF
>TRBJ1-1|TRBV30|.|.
TGTGCCTGGAGTCTCAGGGTAGACACTGAAGCTTTCTTT
CAWSLRVDTEAFF
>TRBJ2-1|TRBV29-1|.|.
TGCAGCGCGAAGTCGTTAGGCGGTACGGACTCCTACAATGAGCAGTTCTTC
CSAKSLGGTDSYNEQFF
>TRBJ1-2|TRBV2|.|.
TGTGCCAGCAGTGAGGTGCCAGGCGGGGGGAACTATGGCTACACCTTC
CASSEVPGGGNYGYTF
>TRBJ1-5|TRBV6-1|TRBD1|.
TGTGCCAGCAGGACAGGGTATAGCAATCAGCCCCAGCATTTT
CASRTGYSNQPQHF